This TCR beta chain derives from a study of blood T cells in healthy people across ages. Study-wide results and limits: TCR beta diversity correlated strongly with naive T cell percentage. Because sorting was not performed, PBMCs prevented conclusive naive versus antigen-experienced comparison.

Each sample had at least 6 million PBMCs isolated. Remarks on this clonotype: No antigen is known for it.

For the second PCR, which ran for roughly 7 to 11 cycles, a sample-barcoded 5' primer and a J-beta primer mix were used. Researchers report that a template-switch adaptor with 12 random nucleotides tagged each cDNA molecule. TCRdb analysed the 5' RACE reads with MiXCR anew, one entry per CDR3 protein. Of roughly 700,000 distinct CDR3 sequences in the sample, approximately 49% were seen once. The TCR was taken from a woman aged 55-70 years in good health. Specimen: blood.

The DNA for the CDR3 is TGTGCCAGCAGCTTAGGGGAGGGGGCCTCTGGGGCCAACGTCCTGACTTTC. Translation gives CASSLGEGASGANVLTF. V usage is TRBV7-2 and J usage is TRBJ2-6; D is possibly TRBD1 or TRBD2 (7 bases each). The CDR3 extends over 17 amino acids. The germline CDR1 and CDR2 sequences are SGHTA and FQGNSA. Trimming pared 1 base from V and 0 bases from J, leaving 10 bases between.